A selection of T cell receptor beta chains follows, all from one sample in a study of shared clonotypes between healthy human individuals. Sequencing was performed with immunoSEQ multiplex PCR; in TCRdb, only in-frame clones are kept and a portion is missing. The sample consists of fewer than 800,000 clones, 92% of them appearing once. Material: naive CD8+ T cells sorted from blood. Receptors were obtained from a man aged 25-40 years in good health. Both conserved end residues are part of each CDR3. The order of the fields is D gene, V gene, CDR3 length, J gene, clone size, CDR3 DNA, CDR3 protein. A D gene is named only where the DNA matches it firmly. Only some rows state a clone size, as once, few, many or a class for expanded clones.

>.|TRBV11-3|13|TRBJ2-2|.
TGTGCCAGCAGCTTAGGTTTCGCCGGGGAGCTGTTTTTT
CASSLGFAGELFF
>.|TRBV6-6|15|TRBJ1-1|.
TGTGCCAGCAGTCCAGGGGCCATTCTGAACACTGAAGCTTTCTTT
CASSPGAILNTEAFF
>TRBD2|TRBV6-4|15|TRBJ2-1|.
TGTGCCAGCAGCGAAGAGCTAGCGGGAGCTGGTGAGCAGTTCTTC
CASSEELAGAGEQFF
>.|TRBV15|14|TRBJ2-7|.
TGTGCCACCAGAGACCGGGGAGGCTCCTACGAGCAGTACTTC
CATRDRGGSYEQYF
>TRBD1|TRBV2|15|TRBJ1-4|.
TGTGCCAGCAGGGCCGGGGCAGGGGGGTATGAAAAACTGTTTTTT
CASRAGAGGYEKLFF
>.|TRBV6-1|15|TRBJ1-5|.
TGTGCCAGCAGTGAAGGAGGCAGGCGCAATCAGCCCCAGCATTTT
CASSEGGRRNQPQHF
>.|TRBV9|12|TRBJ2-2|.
TGTGCCATCGGAAGGAACACCGGGGAGCTGTTTTTT
CAIGRNTGELFF
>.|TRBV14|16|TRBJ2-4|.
TGTGCCAGCAGCCAAGTCAGGAGCGGAGCCAAAAACATTCAGTACTTC
CASSQVRSGAKNIQYF
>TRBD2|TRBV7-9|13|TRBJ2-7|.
TGTGCCAGCCGGGGACTAGCGGGGGACGAGCAGTACTTC
CASRGLAGDEQYF
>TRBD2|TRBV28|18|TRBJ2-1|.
TGTGCCAGCAGTTTCGGACTAGCGGGAGACGAGTCCTACAATGAGCAGTTCTTC
CASSFGLAGDESYNEQFF
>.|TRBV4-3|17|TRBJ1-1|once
TGCGCCAGCAGCCAATCTCCCCCCTCAGGCGTAAGCACTGAAGCTTTCTTT
CASSQSPPSGVSTEAFF
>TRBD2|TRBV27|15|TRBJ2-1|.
TGTGCCAGCAGTTTGAGTAGCGGGAGTTCCAATGAGCAGTTCTTC
CASSLSSGSSNEQFF
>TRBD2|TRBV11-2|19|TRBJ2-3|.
TGTGCCAGCAGCTTAGATTCACTAGCGGGAGACACTAGCACAGATACGCAGTATTTT
CASSLDSLAGDTSTDTQYF
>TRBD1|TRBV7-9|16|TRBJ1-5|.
TGTGCCAGCAGCTTAGTTACGACAGGGGGCCGACAGCCCCAGCATTTT
CASSLVTTGGRQPQHF
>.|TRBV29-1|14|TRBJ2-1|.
TGCAGCGTTGAAGAGGGAGTGGGGTACAATGAGCAGTTCTTC
CSVEEGVGYNEQFF
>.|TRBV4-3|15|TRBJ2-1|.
TGCGCCAGCAGCCAAGATCGGGGATTATACAATGAGCAGTTCTTC
CASSQDRGLYNEQFF
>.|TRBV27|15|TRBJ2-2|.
TGTGCCAGCAAAGAGACAGGACGAGGGACCGGGGAGCTGTTTTTT
CASKETGRGTGELFF
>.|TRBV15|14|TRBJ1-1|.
TGTGCCACCAGCGCTATTAGAGTGAACACTGAAGCTTTCTTT
CATSAIRVNTEAFF
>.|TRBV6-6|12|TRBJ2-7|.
TGTGCCAGCAGTTGGAGTGCCTACGAGCAGTACTTC
CASSWSAYEQYF
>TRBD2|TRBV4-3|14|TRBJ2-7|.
TGCGCCAGCAGCCAAGGGACTAGCTCCTACGAGCAGTACTTC
CASSQGTSSYEQYF
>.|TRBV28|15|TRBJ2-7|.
TGTGCCAGCAGTTTACAGGGGTCAACGTCCTACGAGCAGTACTTC
CASSLQGSTSYEQYF
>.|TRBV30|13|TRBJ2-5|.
TGTGCCTGGAGTGTGGGGGTCCAAGAGACCCAGTACTTC
CAWSVGVQETQYF
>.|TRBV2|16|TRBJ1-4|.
TGTGCCAGCAGTGAAGTTGGGCGTGCAACTAATGAAAAACTGTTTTTT
CASSEVGRATNEKLFF
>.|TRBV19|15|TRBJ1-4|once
TGTGCCAGTAGTTTAACCCCGGGACAAAGTGAAAAACTGTTTTTT
CASSLTPGQSEKLFF
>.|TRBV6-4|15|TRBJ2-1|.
TGTGCCAGCAGTGTAGACGGGGGATCCTACAATGAGCAGTTCTTC
CASSVDGGSYNEQFF
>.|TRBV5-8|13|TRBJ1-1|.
TGTGCCAGCAGCTTGGGTGTAAGTCCTGAAGCTTTCTTT
CASSLGVSPEAFF
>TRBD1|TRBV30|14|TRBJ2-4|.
TGTGCCTCCTCCGGGGCAGGGGGTTTGGGCATTCAGTACTTC
CASSGAGGLGIQYF
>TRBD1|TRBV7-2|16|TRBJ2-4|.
TGTGCCAGCAGCCGGGGACAGGGCTACCTACAAAACATTCAGTACTTC
CASSRGQGYLQNIQYF
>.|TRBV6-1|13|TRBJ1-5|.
TGTGCCAGCAGTGAAGGGTGGGTTCAGCCCCAGCATTTT
CASSEGWVQPQHF
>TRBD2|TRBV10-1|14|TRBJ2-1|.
TGCGCCAGCAGTGACGGGGGGGCTTCCAGTCAACAGTTCTTC
CASSDGGASSQQFF
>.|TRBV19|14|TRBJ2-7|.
TGTGCCAGTAGTCCTGCGGACGGGGGTTACGAGCAGTACTTC
CASSPADGGYEQYF